This T cell receptor (beta chain) was profiled in a study of blood T cell repertoires in COVID-19. Study-level background: Samples representing acute and convalescent COVID-19 were sourced from the United States, Italy and Spain.

V lost 4 bases, J lost 10 bases, and 1 base stayed unmatched. The CDR3 loop spans 12 amino acids. Germline lookup yields CDR1 MNHEY and CDR2 SVGAGI. Authors' analysis steps: Researchers report that nucleated cell counts were estimated from reference gene primer amplification. The method was immunoSEQ multiplex PCR; TCRdb's version includes in-frame clones alone and lacks a portion of them. Clone size and the V and J calls come from that table; the DNA yielded D and trimming. Of more than 70,000 clones in the sample, about 89% were seen once. Sequencing used peripheral blood. V and J are TRBV6-5 and TRBJ2-1; 10 bases align to TRBD2. This TCR was sampled from a man aged 50 or older with active or convalescent COVID-19. The CDR3 DNA sequence: TGTGCCAGCAGTTCGGGACTAGCGGAGCAGTTCTTC. It translates to CASSSGLAEQFF.